The T cell receptor (beta chain) described here comes from a study of cytomegalovirus exposure and HLA in healthy donors. The PCR contained 60 Vbeta and 13 Jbeta primers. The method was immunoSEQ multiplex PCR; TCRdb's version includes in-frame clones alone and lacks a portion of them. The table lists around 70,000 clones, 78% of them singletons. The CDR3 is made up of 12 amino acids. The germline V gene has CDR1 GTSNPN and CDR2 SVGIG (reference sequence). V was pared by 1 base and J by 4 bases, with 7 bases between. This receptor was taken from a woman between 40 and 50 years old in good health and CMV-seropositive. The sequencing input was PBMCs. The chain has TRBV30 and TRBJ1-2; TRBD1 might be the D (6 bases). CDR3 DNA: TGTGCCTGGAGTGGGACAGTCTATGGCTACACCTTC. Translating it yields CAWSGTVYGYTF.